The 30 T cell receptor beta chains presented below share a single source sample, sequenced in a study of regulatory T cells in long-lasting Graves disease. The time point here: persistent/refractory GD, antithyroid drugs over 5 years with positive TRAb. Isolated PBMC RNA provided the starting material for the TCR library. Construction of TCR beta libraries relied on iRepertoire HTBI primers and on Arm-PCR targeting CDR3 regions. One entry per CDR3 protein results from TCRdb running MiXCR on the multiplex PCR reads. The data contain 350,000 to 500,000 distinct CDR3 sequences, roughly a fifth of them singletons. The sequences come from peripheral blood mononuclear cells (PBMCs), collected when the disease was refractory, from a patient treated with antithyroid drugs. The receptors were sampled from a female donor with Graves disease.

In its sample, this clonotype was seen many times. V is TRBV29-1 and J is TRBJ2-7, with 7 positions matching TRBD2. Looked up from germline, CDR1 is SQVTM and CDR2 is ANQGSEA. The V gene end was trimmed by 6 bases and the J gene end by 3 bases; junction bases not matched to a gene: 8. The CDR3 loop spans 13 amino acids. The CDR3 DNA reads as TGCAGCGTACGGGACTACCCCCTCTACGAGCAGTACTTC. Its translation: CSVRDYPLYEQYF.

Comment on this clonotype: This may come from a read error, since a much larger clone is one base off. The chain recombines TRBV27 with TRBJ2-7, with 12 bases lining up with TRBD2. The length of the CDR3 is 15 residues. The germline gives CDR1 MNHEY, CDR2 SMNVEV (reference sequence). The CDR3 coding sequence is TGTGCCAGCAGCGGCGGGACTAGCGGGTCCTACGGGCAGTACTTC. Translation: CASSGGTSGSYGQYF.

About this clonotype itself: A much larger clone lies one base from this, so it may be a read error. V usage is TRBV20-1 and J usage is TRBJ1-4; 9 nucleotides align to TRBD1. Trimming took 6 bases from V and 6 from J; bases not matched to a gene: 2. There are 12 residues in the CDR3. Germline CDR1 and CDR2: DFQATT and SNEGSKA (reference sequence). The CDR3, as DNA: TGCAGTGCCGGGGACAGGGATGAAAAACTGTTTTTT. Amino acids: CSAGDRDEKLFF.

This clonotype was recorded a few times. The genes are TRBV14 and TRBJ2-5; D not resolved. Germline lookup yields CDR1 SGHDN and CDR2 FVKESK. This CDR3 is built from 12 residues. Between the trimmed V and J ends, which lost 3 bases and 7 bases, there was a span of 9 bases. This CDR3 reads CASSQSGRTQYF. Written as DNA, the CDR3 is TGTGCCAGCAGCCAGAGTGGGCGGACCCAGTACTTC.

There are a few counts of this clonotype. The V call is TRBV5-6, the J call TRBJ2-7; TRBD1 might be the D (5 bases). Germline CDR1 SGHDT, CDR2 YYEEEE. This CDR3 has 17 amino acids. V lost 4 bases to trimming and J lost 1 base, with 21 bases between them. Written as DNA, the CDR3 is TGTGCCAGCAGCGCGGTGGGCAGGACACCGAATTCCTACGAGCAGTACTTC. Translating gives CASSAVGRTPNSYEQYF. The whole variable domain, filled in from reference TRBV5-6 and TRBJ2-7, reads DAGVTQSPTHLIKTRGQQVTLRCSPKSGHDTVSWYQQALGQGPQFIFQYYEEEERQRGNFPDRFSGHQFPNYSSELNVNALLLGDSALYLCASSAVGRTPNSYEQYFGPGTRLTVT.

The rearrangement joins TRBV7-6 to TRBJ2-2; D is possibly TRBD1 (5 bases). CDR1 is SGHVS and CDR2 is FNYEAQ in the germline V gene. CDR3 size: 15 residues. The V end was cut by 0 bases, the J end by 3 bases, with 8 bases between. The CDR3 reads CASSLASGHTGELFF. CDR3 coding DNA: TGTGCCAGCAGCTTAGCGTCAGGGCACACCGGGGAGCTGTTTTTT.

At least ten counts were recorded for this clonotype. The rearrangement uses TRBV19 and TRBJ1-5, with 8 bases matching TRBD1. The junction had 7 bases not matched to a gene; V was cut back by 7 bases and J by 2 bases. CDR1 is LNHDA and CDR2 is SQIVND in the germline V gene (reference sequence). CDR3 length equals 15 residues. The CDR3 nucleotides read TGTGCCAGTACCCTGACAGGGGTGGGCAATCAGCCCCAGCATTTT. Translating gives CASTLTGVGNQPQHF.

This clonotype occurred many times. This chain joins TRBV2 and TRBJ2-7; D is possibly TRBD2 (5 bases). This CDR3 has 11 amino acids. Germline CDR1 and CDR2: SNHLY and FYNNEI. Trimming shortened V by 6 bases and J by 9 bases, and 12 bases separated the two germline ends. The CDR3 DNA follows: TGTGCCAGCAGCCAGGACGAGGGGCAGTACTTC. Its protein is CASSQDEGQYF.

V and J are TRBV9 and TRBJ2-2; 11 bases align to TRBD2. The V gene's germline CDR1 is SGDLS and CDR2 YYNGEE. This CDR3 contains 16 residues. The ends lost 0 bases at V and 6 bases at J; junction bases unmatched: 4. CDR3 DNA: TGTGCCAGCAGCGTAGAAACTAGCGGGAGATCCGGGGAGCTGTTTTTT. This gives the protein CASSVETSGRSGELFF.

A few counts support this clonotype. This chain connects TRBV2 to TRBJ1-3, with 7 bases that match TRBD1. Germline V gives CDR1 SNHLY, CDR2 FYNNEI. The length of the CDR3 is 15 residues. Germline trimming cut 6 bases from V and 0 bases from J; bases unmatched to any gene: 5. The CDR3 sequence is CASRGDSNSGNTIYF. The CDR3 nucleotides are TGTGCCAGCAGGGGGGACAGCAACTCTGGAAACACCATATATTTT.

The chain joins TRBV7-2 to TRBJ1-1; TRBD1 might be the D (6 bases). The V gene's germline CDR1 is SGHTA and CDR2 FQGNSA. The CDR3 has 14 amino acids. V lost 1 base, J lost 10 bases, and 16 bases lay in between. The DNA for the CDR3 is TGTGCCAGCAGCTTAGGGGGGGGGGCGCAGGGAGCTTTCTTT. Amino acid sequence: CASSLGGGAQGAFF.

This clonotype was detected ten times or more. The V gene is TRBV15, the J gene TRBJ2-7; 8 bases fit TRBD2. The CDR3 runs to 16 residues. The germline V gene has CDR1 LNHNV and CDR2 YYDKDF (reference sequence). Trimming removed 0 bases from V and 2 bases from J; junction bases left unmatched: 6. This CDR3 is CATSRDGVGRAYEQYF. The CDR3 DNA reads as TGTGCCACCAGCAGAGACGGGGTCGGGAGGGCCTACGAGCAGTACTTC.

This sequence joins TRBV9 and TRBJ1-2, with TRBD1 matching over 8 bases. Trimming at V came to 3 bases and at J to 6 bases, leaving 7 bases not matched to a gene. Per the germline V gene, CDR1 is SGDLS and CDR2 is YYNGEE. The CDR3 runs 14 residues. The CDR3 region has the DNA TGTGCCAGCAGCGGAGTCGCGGACAGGGATGGCTACACCTTC. Amino acid sequence: CASSGVADRDGYTF.

This clonotype was counted at least ten times. V gene TRBV6-1 combines with J gene TRBJ2-2; the match to TRBD2 covers 9 bases. From germline, CDR1 is MNHNS and CDR2 SASEGT. Trimming at V came to 5 bases and at J to 4 bases, leaving 8 bases not matched to a gene. CDR3 size: 16 residues. The CDR3 DNA follows: TGTGCCAGCAGTCTCGGGACTAGCTTTTTCACCGGGGAGCTGTTTTTT. This codes for CASSLGTSFFTGELFF.

This clonotype was observed at least ten times. The genes are TRBV30 and TRBJ2-7; 8 bases agree with TRBD1. Trimming at V came to 0 bases and at J to 3 bases, leaving 4 bases not matched to a gene. Looked up from germline, CDR1 is GTSNPN and CDR2 is SVGIG (reference sequence). The CDR3 contains 14 residues. CDR3 residues: CAWSVRTGIYEQYF. As DNA, the CDR3 is TGTGCCTGGAGTGTACGGACAGGGATCTACGAGCAGTACTTC.

This clonotype was picked up many times. This sequence joins TRBV6-1 and TRBJ1-6, with 8 bases aligning to TRBD1. Germline trimming cut 8 bases from V and 6 bases from J; bases unmatched to any gene: 3. Germline loops: CDR1 MNHNS, CDR2 SASEGT. The CDR3 has 13 residues. In DNA form, the CDR3 reads TGTGCCAGCTTACAGGGGGGTAATTCACCCCTCCACTTT. It specifies CASLQGGNSPLHF.

This clonotype was picked up a small number of times. CDR3 residues: CASSLHSNNQPQHF. CDR3 nucleotide sequence: TGCGCCAGCAGCTTGCACAGCAACAATCAGCCCCAGCATTTT. The rearrangement uses TRBV5-1 and TRBJ1-5; D is uncertain. CDR1 and CDR2 (germline): SGHRS, YFSETQ. Trimming took off 1 base at V and 3 bases at J, with 8 bases between the two ends. The CDR3 length is 14 residues.

Note on this clonotype: Only one base separates this from a far larger clonotype, so it likely reflects a read error. This chain links TRBV7-9 with TRBJ2-5; perhaps TRBD2 as D (5 bases). The CDR3 runs 11 residues. Per germline, CDR1 SEHNR and CDR2 FQNEAQ (reference sequence). The DNA of the CDR3 is TGTGCCAGCTGGAAGGAGGAGACCCAGCACTTC. This encodes CASWKEETQHF.

The table lists this clonotype with many counts. The J gene is TRBJ1-2, the V gene TRBV29-1; 7 bases fit TRBD1. The germline CDR1 and CDR2 sequences are SQVTM and ANQGSEA. The CDR3 totals 14 residues. The ends lost 7 bases at V and 4 bases at J; junction bases unmatched: 12. CDR3 bases: TGCAGCGCCAGTCCCGGGACAGATACCTATGGCTACACCTTC. Translated, it gives CSASPGTDTYGYTF.

This clonotype came up many times. This chain connects TRBV5-6 to TRBJ1-6, with D unclear. V lost 2 bases to trimming and J lost 7 bases, with 10 bases between them. Germline values: CDR1 SGHDT, CDR2 YYEEEE. There are 14 residues in the CDR3. In DNA, the CDR3 is TGTGCCAGCAGCTTAGGCGGACCGAATTCACCCCTCCACTTT. Its translation is CASSLGGPNSPLHF.

This clonotype was seen a handful of times. The chain couples TRBV30 to TRBJ1-1; 7 bases fit TRBD1. CDR3 length: 15 residues. Unmatched junction bases numbered 6, after V lost 2 bases and J lost 0 bases. The germline V gene has CDR1 GTSNPN and CDR2 SVGIG (reference sequence). Here the CDR3 DNA reads TGTGCCTGGAGTCGGGACAGAGCTGTGAACACTGAAGCTTTCTTT. It yields the protein CAWSRDRAVNTEAFF.

This clonotype has more than one count but fewer than ten. V gene TRBV29-1 combines with J gene TRBJ2-2; 8 nucleotides agree with TRBD1. The CDR3 spans 15 residues. Looked up from germline, CDR1 is SQVTM and CDR2 is ANQGSEA. With 0 bases clipped from V and 4 bases from J, the junction kept 4 bases outside the gene matches. For the CDR3, the DNA is TGCAGCGTTGAAGATCAGGGGGCAGGCACCGGGGAGCTGTTTTTT. Residues: CSVEDQGAGTGELFF.

This rearrangement joins TRBV7-9 to TRBJ1-4; no reliable D call. V dropped 5 bases and J dropped 5 bases, with 18 bases sitting between them. Germline CDR1 is SEHNR and CDR2 is FQNEAQ (reference sequence). The CDR3 consists of 16 residues. CDR3 loop: CASSLSASGGNEKLFF. In DNA, the CDR3 is TGTGCCAGCAGCCTATCCGCATCAGGCGGCAATGAAAAACTGTTTTTT. Based on the CDR3 plus reference TRBV7-9 and TRBJ1-4, the full variable domain is DTGVSQNPRHKITKRGQNVTFRCDPISEHNRLYWYRQTLGQGPEFLTYFQNEAQLEKSRLLSDRFSAERPKGSFSTLEIQRTEQGDSAMYLCASSLSASGGNEKLFFGSGTQLSVL.

This chain links TRBV6-1 with TRBJ1-2, with D maybe TRBD1 (5 bases). CDR1 MNHNS and CDR2 SASEGT come from the germline V gene. The V and J ends lost 3 bases and 5 bases respectively, with 16 bases between them. The CDR3 runs 15 residues. The CDR3 nucleotides read TGTGCCAGCAGTGAGATACCGGGACTTTCATATGGCTACACCTTC. Translation gives CASSEIPGLSYGYTF.

This chain joins TRBV20-1 and TRBJ2-5; 8 bases line up with TRBD1. The CDR3 runs 16 residues. Germline-derived CDR1 and CDR2 are DFQATT and SNEGSKA (reference sequence). V was clipped by 7 bases and J by 4 bases; unmatched bases: 17. In nucleotides, the CDR3 is TGCAGTGGTGCCGGCCCCGGCAGGGGGCTCGCAGAGACCCAGTACTTC. Translation: CSGAGPGRGLAETQYF.

Of note for this clonotype: A much larger clone differs from this one at a single base, so this may be a read error. The genes are TRBV27 and TRBJ1-1; 7 nucleotides agree with TRBD1. Germline V CDR1 and CDR2: MNHEY, SMNVEV (reference sequence). V lost 4 bases and J lost 6; bases outside the gene matches: 17. The CDR3 spans 17 residues. The CDR3 reads CASSSLTPGAGGSEAFF. The CDR3 DNA sequence: TGTGCCAGCAGTTCACTGACCCCCGGGGCAGGGGGTTCTGAAGCTTTCTTT.

The chain recombines TRBV20-1 with TRBJ2-3, with unresolved D. Trimming stripped 4 bases from V and 0 bases from J, with 11 bases between. Germline CDR1 DFQATT, CDR2 SNEGSKA (reference sequence). The CDR3 contains 14 residues. CDR3 protein: CSATSTASTDTQYF. CDR3 coding DNA: TGCAGTGCTACTTCGACGGCTAGCACAGATACGCAGTATTTT.

Worth noting for this clonotype: It may be a read error: a sequence one base away is much more abundant. The V call is TRBV7-2, the J call TRBJ2-7; D might be TRBD1 (6 bases). This CDR3 has 13 amino acids. With 2 bases removed from V and 7 bases from J, the gap between germline ends came to 12 bases. Germline values: CDR1 SGHTA, CDR2 FQGNSA. The CDR3 loop reads CASSLWTDTEQYF. In DNA form, the CDR3 reads TGTGCCAGCAGCTTATGGACAGATACGGAGCAGTACTTC.

The chain combines TRBV15 with TRBJ1-5; the match to TRBD1 covers 9 bases. Germline values: CDR1 LNHNV, CDR2 YYDKDF (reference sequence). The CDR3 runs 16 residues. Trimming at V came to 4 bases and at J to 0 bases, leaving 4 bases not matched to a gene. The CDR3 protein is CATSTGTGNSNQPQHF. CDR3 in DNA: TGTGCCACCAGCACTGGGACAGGGAATAGCAATCAGCCCCAGCATTTT.

This clonotype was counted between two and nine times. The CDR3 sequence is CASSSTGTGTEAFF. The CDR3, as DNA: TGTGCCAGCAGTTCAACAGGGACGGGCACTGAAGCTTTCTTT. The rearrangement links TRBV7-9 to TRBJ1-1; TRBD1 is a possible D gene (6 bases). Germline values: CDR1 SEHNR, CDR2 FQNEAQ (reference sequence). This CDR3 comprises 14 residues. With 6 bases removed from V and 4 bases from J, the gap between germline ends came to 15 bases.